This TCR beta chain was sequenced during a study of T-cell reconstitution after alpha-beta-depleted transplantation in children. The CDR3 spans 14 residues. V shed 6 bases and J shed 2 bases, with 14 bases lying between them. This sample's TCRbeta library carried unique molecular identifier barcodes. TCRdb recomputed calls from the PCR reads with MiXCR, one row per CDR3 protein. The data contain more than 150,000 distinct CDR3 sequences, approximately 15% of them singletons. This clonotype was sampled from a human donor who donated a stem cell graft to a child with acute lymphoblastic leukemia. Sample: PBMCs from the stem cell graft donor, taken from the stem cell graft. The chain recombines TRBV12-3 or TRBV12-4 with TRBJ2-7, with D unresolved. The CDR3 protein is CASSPGSTTYEQYF. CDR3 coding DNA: TGTGCCAGCAGCCCCGGGTCCACCACCTACGAGCAGTACTTC.